Listed below are T cell receptor beta chains from one sample, sequenced in a study of cytomegalovirus exposure and HLA in healthy donors. Produced via immunoSEQ multiplex PCR; TCRdb's table is partial and in-frame only. The repertoire has 50,000 to 65,000 clones, roughly 87% of them found once; the top ten carry more than 8%. Sequences were obtained from PBMCs. Receptor source: a woman aged 18 to 35 in good health and CMV-seropositive. The CDR3 runs from the conserved cysteine through the conserved F or W. D genes are given only for firm matches.

j_call: TRBJ2-6; d_call: -; v_call: TRBV7-9; cdr3_aa: CASSSGLSSGANVLTF; cdr3_nt: TGTGCCAGCAGCTCCGGACTCAGCTCTGGGGCCAACGTCCTGACTTTC
j_call: TRBJ2-7; d_call: -; v_call: TRBV28; cdr3_aa: CASKVGTYEQYF; cdr3_nt: TGTGCCAGCAAAGTGGGCACCTACGAGCAGTACTTC
j_call: TRBJ1-5; d_call: TRBD1; v_call: TRBV19; cdr3_aa: CARRGGRQPQHF; cdr3_nt: TGTGCCCGGAGAGGGGGCCGGCAGCCCCAGCATTTT
j_call: TRBJ1-3; d_call: -; v_call: TRBV6-5; cdr3_aa: CASSWDSSGNTIYF; cdr3_nt: TGTGCCAGCAGTTGGGACTCTTCTGGAAACACCATATATTTT
j_call: TRBJ1-2; d_call: TRBD1; v_call: TRBV2; cdr3_aa: CASSVTGGADGYTF; cdr3_nt: TGTGCCAGCAGTGTTACAGGGGGCGCGGATGGCTACACCTTC
j_call: TRBJ1-2; d_call: TRBD1; v_call: TRBV4-3; cdr3_aa: CASSHGQGVDYGYTF; cdr3_nt: TGCGCCAGCAGCCATGGACAGGGCGTGGACTATGGCTACACCTTC
j_call: TRBJ2-7; d_call: -; v_call: TRBV6-5; cdr3_aa: CASRSGGRGYEQYF; cdr3_nt: TGTGCCAGCAGATCAGGGGGGCGAGGCTACGAGCAGTACTTC
j_call: TRBJ1-5; d_call: -; v_call: TRBV28; cdr3_aa: CASSFQVVDIGSNQPQHF; cdr3_nt: TGTGCCAGCAGTTTTCAGGTCGTAGACATTGGGAGCAATCAGCCCCAGCATTTT
j_call: TRBJ1-2; d_call: -; v_call: TRBV5-1; cdr3_aa: CASSLERAGYTF; cdr3_nt: TGCGCCAGCAGCTTGGAGAGGGCTGGCTACACCTTC
j_call: TRBJ1-1; d_call: -; v_call: TRBV2; cdr3_aa: CASHPPGGTEAFF; cdr3_nt: TGTGCCAGCCACCCCCCGGGAGGGACTGAAGCTTTCTTT
j_call: TRBJ1-4; d_call: -; v_call: TRBV10-3; cdr3_aa: CAISVQGNEKLFF; cdr3_nt: TGTGCCATCAGTGTTCAGGGAAATGAAAAACTGTTTTTT